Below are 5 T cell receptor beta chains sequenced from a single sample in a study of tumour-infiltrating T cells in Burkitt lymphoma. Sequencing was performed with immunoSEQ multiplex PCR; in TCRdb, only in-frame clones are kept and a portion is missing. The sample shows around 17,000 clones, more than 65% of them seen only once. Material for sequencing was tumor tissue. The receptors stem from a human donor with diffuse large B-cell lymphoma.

CDR3 residues: CASSSRGRAHGYTF. The CDR3 DNA reads as TGTGCCAGCAGTTCTAGGGGACGGGCCCATGGCTACACCTTC. The chain combines TRBV6-5 with TRBJ1-2, with D possibly TRBD1 on 5 matching bases. The V and J ends lost 4 bases and 6 bases respectively, with 15 bases between them. Germline CDR1 MNHEY, CDR2 SVGAGI. The CDR3 has 14 residues.

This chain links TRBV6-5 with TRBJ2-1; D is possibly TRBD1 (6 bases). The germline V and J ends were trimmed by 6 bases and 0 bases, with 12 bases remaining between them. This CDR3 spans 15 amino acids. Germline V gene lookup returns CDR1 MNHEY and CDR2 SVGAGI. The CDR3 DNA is TGTGCCAGCAGCTTGACAGGAGACTCCTACAATGAGCAGTTCTTC. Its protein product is CASSLTGDSYNEQFF.

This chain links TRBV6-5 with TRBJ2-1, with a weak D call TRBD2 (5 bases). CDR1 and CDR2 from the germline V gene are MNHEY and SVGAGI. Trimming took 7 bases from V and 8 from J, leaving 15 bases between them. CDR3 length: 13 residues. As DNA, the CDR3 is TGTGCCAGCATGGCGGGCTCTAACGATGAGCAGTTCTTC. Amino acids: CASMAGSNDEQFF.

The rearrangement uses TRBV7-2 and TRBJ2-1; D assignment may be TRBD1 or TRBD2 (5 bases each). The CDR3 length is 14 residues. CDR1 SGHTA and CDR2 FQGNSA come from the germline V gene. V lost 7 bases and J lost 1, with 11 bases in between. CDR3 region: CASTPGGSYNEQFF. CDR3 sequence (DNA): TGTGCCAGCACTCCTGGGGGATCCTACAATGAGCAGTTCTTC.

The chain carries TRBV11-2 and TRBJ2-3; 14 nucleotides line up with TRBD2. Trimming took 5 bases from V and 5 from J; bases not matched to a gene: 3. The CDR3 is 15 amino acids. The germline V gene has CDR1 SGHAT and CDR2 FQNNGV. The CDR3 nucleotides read TGTGCCAGCAGCCCGGGACTAGCGGGGGAAGATACGCAGTATTTT. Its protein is CASSPGLAGEDTQYF.